What follows are 19 T cell receptor beta chains derived from one specimen sequenced in a study of CD8 T cells in Susac syndrome. It was with random hexamers that 0.5 to 1 ug RNA was reverse transcribed. TCRdb independently ran MiXCR on the immunoSEQ multiplex PCR reads; one entry per CDR3 protein. The profile shows 84,000 or so distinct CDR3 sequences, approximately 95% of them singletons. Sequencing used CD8+ T cells from PBMCs. The receptors were sampled from a human donor with Susac syndrome.

The V call is TRBV15, the J call TRBJ2-5; D remains ambiguous. Germline V gene sequence: CDR1 LNHNV, CDR2 YYDKDF (reference sequence). The CDR3 covers 13 residues. Trimming removed 0 bases at V and 4 bases at J, with 6 bases between. The chain's CDR3 is CATSRDSLETQYF. CDR3 DNA: TGTGCCACCAGCAGAGACTCCCTAGAGACCCAGTACTTC.

V and J are TRBV27 and TRBJ2-3; no definite D call. Trimming stripped 5 bases from V and 0 bases from J, with 6 bases between. The CDR3 loop spans 13 amino acids. Germline CDR1 is MNHEY and CDR2 is SMNVEV (reference sequence). CDR3 region: CASSPMSTDTQYF. CDR3 in DNA: TGTGCCAGCAGTCCGATGAGCACAGATACGCAGTATTTT.

This clonotype was detected a few times. This sequence joins TRBV11-2 and TRBJ2-1, with TRBD2 matching over 12 bases. The CDR3 is made up of 16 amino acids. The J segment lost 6 bases and the V segment lost 5 bases, leaving 8 bases of the junction unmatched. Germline V gene data show CDR1 as SGHAT and CDR2 as FQNNGV. CDR3 sequence (DNA): TGTGCCAGCAGCCAGCCTAGCGGGAGGGCCCTCAATGAGCAGTTCTTC. Protein sequence: CASSQPSGRALNEQFF.

This clonotype was detected only a few times. This chain uses TRBV20-1 with TRBJ2-1; no reliable D call. Germline-derived CDR1 and CDR2 are DFQATT and SNEGSKA (reference sequence). V shed 6 bases and J shed 8 bases, with 8 bases lying between them. The CDR3 contains 10 residues. CDR3 amino acids: CSASVDEQFF. The DNA of the CDR3 is TGCAGTGCATCCGTAGATGAGCAGTTCTTC.

The chain couples TRBV14 to TRBJ2-1; 11 nucleotides agree with TRBD2. The V segment lost 1 base and the J segment 10 bases; nucleotides outside the gene matches: 9. CDR3 length: 16 amino acids. Germline assignment: CDR1 SGHDN and CDR2 FVKESK. The CDR3 reads CASSQGLAGYLGEQFF. DNA for the CDR3: TGTGCCAGCAGCCAAGGACTAGCGGGGTACCTGGGAGAGCAGTTCTTC.

This chain joins TRBV5-1 and TRBJ2-2; D unclear. Germline V gene lookup returns CDR1 SGHRS and CDR2 YFSETQ. The CDR3 totals 14 residues. The germline V and J ends were trimmed by 0 bases and 4 bases, with 7 bases remaining between them. As DNA, the CDR3 is TGCGCCAGCAGCTTGGGGTCAGGCACCGGGGAGCTGTTTTTT. It is translated as CASSLGSGTGELFF.

The chain uses TRBV5-8 and TRBJ2-5; tentatively, D is TRBD1 (6 bases). The V and J ends lost 0 bases and 1 base respectively, with 10 bases between them. The V gene's germline CDR1 is SGHTS and CDR2 YDEGEE. The CDR3 length is 15 residues. CDR3 sequence reads: CASSLGTGTQETQYF. CDR3 in DNA: TGTGCCAGCAGCTTGGGTACAGGGACCCAAGAGACCCAGTACTTC. Supplemented by reference TRBV5-8 and TRBJ2-5, the full variable domain reads EAGVTQSPTHLIKTRGQQATLRCSPISGHTSVYWYQQALGLGLQFLLWYDEGEERNRGNFPPRFSGRQFPNYSSELNVNALELEDSALYLCASSLGTGTQETQYFGPGTRLLVL.

This chain links TRBV19 with TRBJ2-7; 10 bases line up with TRBD2. Per the germline V gene, CDR1 is LNHDA and CDR2 is SQIVND (reference sequence). V was clipped by 7 bases and J by 5 bases; unmatched bases: 17. This CDR3 contains 17 residues. Written as DNA, the CDR3 is TGTGCCAGTACCCCAACATTGACTAGCGGGCCGTTTGACGAGCAGTACTTC. Translating gives CASTPTLTSGPFDEQYF.

J is TRBJ2-5 and V is TRBV12-3 or TRBV12-4; the D gene is possibly TRBD1 (6 bases). The CDR3 contains 13 residues. The V gene lost 5 bases and the J gene lost 5 bases, with 12 bases spanning the gap. The DNA of the CDR3 is TGTGCCAGCAGTGTAGGGGGTTGGGAGACCCAGTACTTC. Translated: CASSVGGWETQYF.

The chain is built from TRBV29-1 and TRBJ1-1; D is unclear. From germline, CDR1 is SQVTM and CDR2 ANQGSEA. This CDR3 is built from 13 residues. Trimming took off 7 bases at V and 7 bases at J, with 19 bases between the two ends. The CDR3 DNA reads as TGCAGCGCCGGTCTCGCGGGCCCATTTGAAGCTTTCTTT. It specifies CSAGLAGPFEAFF.

The genes are TRBV29-1 and TRBJ2-7; 8 bases match TRBD1. The CDR3 loop spans 14 amino acids. J gave up 3 bases and V 6 bases, and 10 bases lay outside the gene matches. Per the germline V gene, CDR1 is SQVTM and CDR2 is ANQGSEA. The CDR3 here is CSVTGQGGNYEQYF. The CDR3 DNA is TGCAGCGTCACAGGACAGGGAGGTAACTACGAGCAGTACTTC.

DNA for the CDR3: TGTGCCAGCAGCCAAGATCAGAGCGCCCAAGAGACCCAGTACTTC. Protein sequence: CASSQDQSAQETQYF. V gene TRBV14 combines with J gene TRBJ2-5; D is uncertain. The CDR3 has 15 residues. The V and J ends lost 0 bases and 1 base respectively, with 9 bases between them. CDR1 SGHDN and CDR2 FVKESK come from the germline V gene.

The CDR3 DNA sequence: TGTGCCAGCAGTTACTCCGGGCAGAACAATGAGCAGTTCTTC. It encodes CASSYSGQNNEQFF. The chain carries TRBV6-5 and TRBJ2-1; unclear D gene. The CDR3 spans 14 residues. The V end was cut by 0 bases, the J end by 5 bases, with 8 bases between. CDR1 MNHEY and CDR2 SVGAGI come from the germline V gene.

This chain connects TRBV7-9 to TRBJ1-2, with D perhaps TRBD1 (6 bases). The CDR3 runs to 14 residues. CDR1 is SEHNR, CDR2 FQNEAQ, per germline (reference sequence). Trimming took 2 bases from V and 3 from J, leaving 10 bases between them. The CDR3 nucleotides read TGTGCCAGCAGCTTACCACAGGGTGACTATGGCTACACCTTC. Protein: CASSLPQGDYGYTF.

The chain couples TRBV5-1 to TRBJ2-7, with 12 bases aligning to TRBD2. Unmatched junction bases numbered 10, after V lost 3 bases and J lost 6 bases. The CDR3 covers 16 residues. Per the germline V gene, CDR1 is SGHRS and CDR2 is YFSETQ. CDR3 region: CASSSTSGRPLGEQYF. In DNA form, the CDR3 reads TGCGCCAGCAGCTCCACTAGCGGGAGGCCTCTCGGCGAGCAGTACTTC.

V is TRBV2 and J is TRBJ2-7; tentative D call: TRBD2 (5 bases). From germline, CDR1 is SNHLY and CDR2 FYNNEI. V was trimmed by 7 bases and J by 2 bases, leaving 9 bases between them. The CDR3 runs 12 residues. CDR3 coding DNA: TGTGCCAGCATAAGCGGAGCCTACGAGCAGTACTTC. This codes for CASISGAYEQYF.

The chain has TRBV7-9 and TRBJ1-1; 7 nucleotides align to TRBD1. Germline lookup yields CDR1 SEHNR and CDR2 FQNEAQ (reference sequence). V was pared by 4 bases and J by 7 bases, with 9 bases of the junction left unmatched. This CDR3 region has 14 residues. CDR3 DNA: TGTGCCAGCAGCTCCGTGACAGGGCTAAATGAAGCTTTCTTT. This sequence encodes CASSSVTGLNEAFF.

In this sample, this clonotype turned up once. CDR3 DNA: TGTGCCAGCAGTGTCGGGAGATCCTACAATGAGCAGTTCTTC. It is translated as CASSVGRSYNEQFF. This chain connects TRBV28 to TRBJ2-1; D possibly corresponds to TRBD2 (6 bases). V lost 5 bases and J lost 1, with 9 bases in between. The germline CDR1 and CDR2 sequences are MDHEN and SYDVKM. This CDR3 contains 14 residues. The whole variable domain, filled in from reference TRBV28 and TRBJ2-1, reads DVKVTQSSRYLVKRTGEKVFLECVQDMDHENMFWYRQDPGLGLRLIYFSYDVKMKEKGDIPEGYSVSREKKERFSLILESASTNQTSMYLCASSVGRSYNEQFFGPGTRLTVL.

This chain connects TRBV29-1 to TRBJ2-4; weak D call: TRBD2 (6 bases). Trimming removed 6 bases at V and 2 bases at J, with 17 bases between. The germline V gene encodes CDR1 SQVTM and CDR2 ANQGSEA. The CDR3 consists of 15 residues. In DNA, the CDR3 is TGCAGCGTACTAGCAGACGCAGACCCCAAAAACATTCAGTACTTC. Protein product: CSVLADADPKNIQYF.